The next 9 T cell receptor beta chains were all read from a single sample in a study of radiation and T cells in renal cell carcinoma (dated by TCRdb to 2020 to 2022). Library method: the immunoSEQ multiplex PCR assay. TCRdb limited this immuneACCESS table to in-frame rearrangements with V and J called. A share of clones is missing; checked studies link under half to unresolved V genes, and the rest is unexplained. A total of 90,000 to 100,000 clones appear in this sample, about 86% of them only once. Together, the top ten hold 7.5% to 8.5% of the sample. The meaning of the sample's time point label: baseline pretreatment blood. What the treatment or condition label conveys for this sample: 15 Gy SBRT to primary tumor, nephrectomy 4 weeks later. The specimen was blood, collected from a patient whose treatment included radiotherapy and nephrectomy. The receptor source for this set is a man aged 45-65 years with renal cell carcinoma.

Concerning this clone: In the same sample, other DNA sequences code for this CDR3. The chain has TRBV5-1 and TRBJ1-3; D is undetermined. The germline gives CDR1 SGHRS, CDR2 YFSETQ. The V end was cut by 0 bases, the J end by 0 bases, with 4 bases between. This CDR3 is built from 14 residues. In DNA form, the CDR3 reads TGCGCCAGCAGCTTGGGTAGCTCTGGAAACACCATATATTTT. Protein: CASSLGSSGNTIYF.

The chain is built from TRBV29-1 and TRBJ1-1; TRBD1 aligns across 7 bases. Germline V gives CDR1 SQVTM, CDR2 ANQGSEA. This CDR3 spans 12 amino acids. Trimming at V came to 7 bases and at J to 12 bases, leaving 14 bases not matched to a gene. CDR3 region: CSGGDSWVRSFF. CDR3 coding DNA: TGCAGCGGGGGGGACAGCTGGGTTCGGTCTTTCTTT.

The chain couples TRBV5-1 to TRBJ1-6; 11 nucleotides align to TRBD1. The CDR3 spans 16 residues. Germline lookup yields CDR1 SGHRS and CDR2 YFSETQ. The trim removed 5 bases at V and 9 bases at J, leaving 10 bases unmatched. The CDR3 protein is CASRAGTGGSVSPLHF. The CDR3 region has the DNA TGCGCCAGCAGGGCCGGGACAGGGGGTAGTGTTTCACCCCTCCACTTT.

The J gene is TRBJ1-4, the V gene TRBV6-1; TRBD1 is a possible D gene (5 bases). The V gene lost 2 bases and the J gene lost 3 bases, with 10 bases spanning the gap. Germline V CDR1 and CDR2: MNHNS, SASEGT. The CDR3 consists of 15 residues. CDR3 in DNA: TGTGCCAGCAGTGAAATATGGGGCCCTAATGAAAAACTGTTTTTT. Translation: CASSEIWGPNEKLFF.

This chain connects TRBV6-5 to TRBJ1-2; weak D call: TRBD1 (6 bases). Between the trimmed V and J ends, which lost 6 bases and 5 bases, there was a span of 13 bases. There are 13 residues in the CDR3. The germline V gene encodes CDR1 MNHEY and CDR2 SVGAGI. The CDR3 DNA follows: TGTGCCAGCAGAGGACAGTTCCAATATGGCTACACCTTC. Amino acids: CASRGQFQYGYTF.

This chain uses TRBV27 with TRBJ2-5, with D uncertain. Per germline, CDR1 MNHEY and CDR2 SMNVEV (reference sequence). The CDR3 is 12 amino acids. V was trimmed by 1 base and J by 2 bases, leaving 2 bases between them. The CDR3 DNA follows: TGTGCCAGCAGTTTATATCAAGAGACCCAGTACTTC. This codes for CASSLYQETQYF.

For the CDR3, the DNA is TGTGCCATCAGTGGAACCCGGGACTCGTTGAACACCGGGGAGCTGTTTTTT. It is translated as CAISGTRDSLNTGELFF. This chain links TRBV10-3 with TRBJ2-2, with a tentative D call TRBD2 (6 bases). CDR3 length: 17 residues. V dropped 4 bases and J dropped 1 base, with 16 bases sitting between them. Germline V gives CDR1 ENHRY, CDR2 SYGVKD.

This clone appeared once. The chain carries TRBV11-2 and TRBJ1-6; the D is unclear. There are 12 residues in the CDR3. Germline V gene sequence: CDR1 SGHAT, CDR2 FQNNGV. Trimming pared 0 bases from V and 10 bases from J, leaving 4 bases between. Written as DNA, the CDR3 is TGTGCCAGCAGCTTAGATCCCTCACCCCTCCACTTT. Residues: CASSLDPSPLHF.

A word on this clone: The identical CDR3 is also encoded by other nucleotide sequences in the sample. The rearrangement uses TRBV7-2 and TRBJ1-1, with 7 bases fitting TRBD1. Losses at the gene ends were 3 bases for V and 0 bases for J; bases not matched to a gene: 1. CDR1 is SGHTA and CDR2 is FQGNSA in the germline V gene. This CDR3 is 14 amino acids long. The CDR3 nucleotides are TGTGCCAGCAGCTTTCAGGGGGTGAACACTGAAGCTTTCTTT. Protein sequence: CASSFQGVNTEAFF.